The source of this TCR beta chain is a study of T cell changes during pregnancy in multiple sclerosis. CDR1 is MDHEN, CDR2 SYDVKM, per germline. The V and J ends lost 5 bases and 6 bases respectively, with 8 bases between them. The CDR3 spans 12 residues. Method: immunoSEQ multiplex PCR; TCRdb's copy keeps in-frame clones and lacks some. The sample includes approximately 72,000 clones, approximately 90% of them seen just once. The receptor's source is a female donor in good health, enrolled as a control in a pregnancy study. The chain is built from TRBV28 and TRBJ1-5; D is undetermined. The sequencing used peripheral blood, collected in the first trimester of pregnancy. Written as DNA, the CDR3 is TGTGCCAGCAGTCGCCGCGGTCAGCCCCAGCATTTT. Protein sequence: CASSRRGQPQHF.